The clone carrying this T cell receptor beta chain turned up a few times. The antigen remains unidentified. The data are from a study of shared clonotypes between healthy human individuals. Study as a whole: Plates per donor: three CD4 naive, three CD4 memory, two CD8 naive, one CD8 memory. Whole-study results and caveats: It was the non-shared clonotypes that had lower generation probabilities than clonotypes shared by all four donors.

Naive CD8 cells lacked CD45RO and underwent positive selection for CCR7, leaving out terminally differentiated effector memory CD45RA+ cells. Donation came from healthy HIV-negative adults that had no recent acute infections or vaccinations. Profiling relied on immunoSEQ multiplex PCR, and the TCRdb table lists in-frame clones only, not all of them. Here the sample spans roughly 810,000 clones, about 96% being singletons. Sequencing was performed on naive CD8+ T cells sorted from blood. The sequence was collected from a man younger than 45 in good health.

CDR3 region: CASSVSGKGYNEQFF. The CDR3 bases are TGTGCCAGCAGCGTCTCGGGGAAGGGGTACAATGAGCAGTTCTTC. The genes are TRBV9 and TRBJ2-1; D tentatively reads TRBD1 or TRBD2 (5 bases each). V lost 2 bases to trimming and J lost 4 bases, with 13 bases between them. Germline V gives CDR1 SGDLS, CDR2 YYNGEE. This CDR3 spans 15 amino acids.